The clone carrying this T cell receptor (beta chain) occurred a few times. Its antigen remains unknown. MiXCR, applied by TCRdb to the 5' RACE reads, yields one record per CDR3 protein. The repertoire holds 350,000 or so distinct CDR3 sequences, with 20% to 25% as singletons. Unmatched junction bases numbered 6, after V lost 3 bases and J lost 9 bases. The length of the CDR3 is 14 residues. The data were obtained in a study of T-cell memory formation after mild COVID-19. The study, taken as a whole, reports: Researchers found some responding clones in pre-infection memory, a sign that cross-reactive memory joined.

V usage is TRBV12-3 or TRBV12-4 and J usage is TRBJ2-5, with 11 nucleotides matching TRBD2. The sample consisted of PBMCs or a T cell subset sorted from them (not recorded which). This clonotype originated in a man aged 18 to 35 who had mild COVID-19 (a few samples of this study predate the infection). Cell type and time point are not known. The CDR3 sequence is CASSFRLAGMSQYF. The CDR3 nucleotides are TGTGCCAGCAGTTTCAGACTAGCGGGAATGTCCCAGTACTTC.